Presented here are 10 T cell receptor beta chains from one specimen sequenced in a study of CD8 T cells in Susac syndrome. It was with random hexamers that about 0.45 to 1 ug RNA was reverse transcribed. MiXCR was run by TCRdb on the immunoSEQ multiplex PCR reads, yielding one entry per CDR3 protein. This sample has about 190,000 distinct CDR3 sequences, with 85% to 95% found just once. Source material: CD4+ T cells from PBMCs. Every receptor here comes from a human donor in good health.

V gene TRBV28 combines with J gene TRBJ2-7, with 7 bases identical to TRBD1. The CDR3 totals 16 residues. Germline CDR1 is MDHEN and CDR2 is SYDVKM. J was trimmed by 2 bases and V by 5 bases; bases with no gene match: 12. CDR3 DNA sequence: TGTGCCAGCAGTCCGCCGGGACAGCAGAATACCTACGAGCAGTACGTC. Protein sequence: CASSPPGQQNTYEQYV.

This clonotype was seen more than once but under ten times. The junction does not match germline at one end; this may be a read error. The chain joins TRBV3-1 to TRBJ2-1; D is perhaps TRBD1 (6 bases). Germline V lookup: CDR1 LGHDT, CDR2 YNNKEL (reference sequence). The CDR3 totals 12 residues. CDR3 nucleotides: TGCGCCAGCAGCCAAGCAGGGGATGAGCAGTTCTTC. It translates to CASSQAGDEQFF.

The CDR3 DNA sequence: TGTGCCAGCAGCTTAACTAGCGGGACAGATACGCAGTATTTT. Protein product: CASSLTSGTDTQYF. The chain combines TRBV7-3 with TRBJ2-3, with 7 bases lining up with TRBD2. The V gene's germline CDR1 is SGHTA and CDR2 FQGTGA. The CDR3 sequence is 14 residues long. With 0 bases clipped from V and 3 bases from J, the junction kept 0 bases outside the gene matches.

V and J are TRBV2 and TRBJ2-5; 8 bases map to TRBD2. The V gene's germline CDR1 is SNHLY and CDR2 FYNNEI. The CDR3 runs to 15 residues. The J segment lost 4 bases and the V segment lost 8 bases, leaving 12 bases of the junction unmatched. In DNA, the CDR3 is TGTGCCAGCCTATTACTAGCGGCGGGTCCAGAGACCCAGTACTTC. Translating it yields CASLLLAAGPETQYF. Together with reference TRBV2 and TRBJ2-5, the CDR3 gives the full variable domain: EPEVTQTPSHQVTQMGQEVILRCVPISNHLYFYWYRQILGQKVEFLVSFYNNEISEKSEIFDDQFSVERPDGSNFTLKIRSTKLEDSAMYFCASLLLAAGPETQYFGPGTRLLVL.

The chain has TRBV12-3 or TRBV12-4 and TRBJ2-1; D possibly uses TRBD1 or TRBD2 (5 bases each). The CDR3 contains 11 residues. Between the trimmed V and J ends, which lost 10 bases and 9 bases, there was a span of 13 bases. The CDR3 nucleotides read TGTGCCAATTCGAGGGGCGGTGAGCAGTTCTTC. Protein product: CANSRGGEQFF.

V usage is TRBV7-6 and J usage is TRBJ2-7; D might be TRBD2 (5 bases). The CDR3 runs to 14 residues. From germline, CDR1 is SGHVS and CDR2 FNYEAQ. The V end was cut by 11 bases, the J end by 0 bases, with 17 bases between. CDR3 protein: CASHRAESSYEQYV. CDR3 DNA sequence: TGTGCCTCCCACAGAGCGGAGAGCTCCTACGAGCAGTACGTC.

V usage is TRBV4-1 and J usage is TRBJ2-5; the match to TRBD2 covers 9 bases. V dropped 0 bases and J dropped 1; count of bases not matched to a gene: 6. Looked up from germline, CDR1 is MGHRA and CDR2 is YSYEKL. The CDR3 sequence is 17 residues long. CDR3 in DNA: TGCGCCAGCAGCCAAGATTACGCTAGCGGGGCCCAAGAGACCCAGTACTTC. Translating gives CASSQDYASGAQETQYF.

V is TRBV20-1 and J is TRBJ2-7; tentatively, D is TRBD1 or TRBD2 (6 bases each). Germline lookup yields CDR1 DFQATT and CDR2 SNEGSKA (reference sequence). This CDR3 contains 14 residues. Deletions cut 1 base from V and 2 bases from J, with 12 bases between. CDR3 sequence reads: CSARGGAGAYEQYV. DNA for the CDR3: TGCAGTGCTAGAGGGGGGGCGGGCGCCTACGAGCAGTACGTC.

This chain links TRBV28 with TRBJ2-7; the D is unclear. The CDR3 covers 13 residues. Trimming took 2 bases from V and 2 from J, leaving 7 bases between them. CDR1 MDHEN and CDR2 SYDVKM come from the germline V gene. The CDR3 DNA follows: TGTGCCAGCAGTTTAGCGGCGGCCTACGAGCAGTACGTC. This encodes CASSLAAAYEQYV.

The gene calls are TRBV11-2 and TRBJ2-1; 8 bases match TRBD1. Germline values: CDR1 SGHAT, CDR2 FQNNGV. V trimming: 4 bases; J trimming: 6 bases; junction bases outside the gene matches: 5. CDR3 length: 14 amino acids. The CDR3 DNA reads TGTGCCAGCAGCTACCGACAGGGGATCAATGAGCAGTTCTTC. Translating it yields CASSYRQGINEQFF.